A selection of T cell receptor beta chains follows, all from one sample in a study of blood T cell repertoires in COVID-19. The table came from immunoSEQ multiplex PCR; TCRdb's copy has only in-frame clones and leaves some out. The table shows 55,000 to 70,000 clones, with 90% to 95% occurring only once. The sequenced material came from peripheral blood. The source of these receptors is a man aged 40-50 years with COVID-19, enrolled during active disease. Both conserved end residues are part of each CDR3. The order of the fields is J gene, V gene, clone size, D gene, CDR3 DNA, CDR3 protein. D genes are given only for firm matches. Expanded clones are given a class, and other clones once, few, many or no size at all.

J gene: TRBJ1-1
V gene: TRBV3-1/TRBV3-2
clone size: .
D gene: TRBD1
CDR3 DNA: TGTGCCGCTGGCAGGGGGGAGCTGAACACTGAAGCTTTCTTT
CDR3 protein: CAAGRGELNTEAFF

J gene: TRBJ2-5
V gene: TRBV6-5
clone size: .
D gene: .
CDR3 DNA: TGTGCCAGCAGTTTCACAGGGTTTTTGGGGGAGACCCAGTACTTC
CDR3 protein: CASSFTGFLGETQYF

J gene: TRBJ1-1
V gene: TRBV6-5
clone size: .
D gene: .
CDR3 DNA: TGTGCCAGCAGTCCAGGCCGTAGGAACACTGAAGCTTTCTTT
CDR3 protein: CASSPGRRNTEAFF

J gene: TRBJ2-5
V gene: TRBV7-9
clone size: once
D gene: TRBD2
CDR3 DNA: TGTGCCAGCAGCCGGTTGGCGGGGGGCGGAGAGACCCAGTACTTC
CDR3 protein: CASSRLAGGGETQYF

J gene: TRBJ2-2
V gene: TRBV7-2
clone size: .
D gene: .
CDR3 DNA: TGTGCCAGCAGCGCGGGACTGAACACCGGGGAGCTGTTTTTT
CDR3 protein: CASSAGLNTGELFF

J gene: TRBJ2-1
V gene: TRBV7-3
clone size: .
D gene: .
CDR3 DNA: TGTGCCAGCAGCTTAAATTTTCCGGGGAGCTCCTACAATGAGCAGTTCTTC
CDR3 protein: CASSLNFPGSSYNEQFF

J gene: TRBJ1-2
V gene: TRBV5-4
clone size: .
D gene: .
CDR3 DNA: TGTGCCAGCAGCCTCCTAGGCCCTAACTATGGCTACACCTTC
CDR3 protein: CASSLLGPNYGYTF

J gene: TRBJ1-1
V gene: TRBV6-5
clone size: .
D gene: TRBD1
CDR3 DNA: TGTGCCAGCAGCTACGGGACAGGGGCAACTGAAGCTTTCTTT
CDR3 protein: CASSYGTGATEAFF

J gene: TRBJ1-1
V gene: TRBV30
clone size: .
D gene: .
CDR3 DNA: TGTGCCTGGAGTTCGGGGGTGAACACTGAAGCTTTCTTT
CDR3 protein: CAWSSGVNTEAFF

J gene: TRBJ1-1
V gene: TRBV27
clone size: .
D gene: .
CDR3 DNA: TGTGCCAGCAGTCTATCTGGAGGAACTGAAGCTTTCTTT
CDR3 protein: CASSLSGGTEAFF

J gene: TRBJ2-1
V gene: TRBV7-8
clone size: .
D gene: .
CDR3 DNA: TGTGCCAGCAGCTTAATTGGCAGGGCCTACAATGAGCAGTTCTTC
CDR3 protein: CASSLIGRAYNEQFF

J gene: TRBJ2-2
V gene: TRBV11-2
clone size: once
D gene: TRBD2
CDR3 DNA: TGTGCCAGCAGCTTAGAGGCGGGGGCCGGGGAGCTGTTTTTT
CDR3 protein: CASSLEAGAGELFF

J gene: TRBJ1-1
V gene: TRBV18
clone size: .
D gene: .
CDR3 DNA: TGTGCCAGCTCACGATTCGAGGGGAACACTGAAGCTTTCTTT
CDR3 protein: CASSRFEGNTEAFF

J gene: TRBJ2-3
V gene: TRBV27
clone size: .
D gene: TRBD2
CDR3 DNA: TGTGCCAGCGGACTAGCGCTATATGGCACAGATACGCAGTATTTT
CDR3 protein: CASGLALYGTDTQYF

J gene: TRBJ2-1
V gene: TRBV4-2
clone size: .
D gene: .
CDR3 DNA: TGTGCCAGCAGCCAGGGGGGGCTAGCGAACAATGAGCAGTTCTTC
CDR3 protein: CASSQGGLANNEQFF

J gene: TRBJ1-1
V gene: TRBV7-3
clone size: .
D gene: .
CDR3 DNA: TGTGCCAGCAGCTTAACAATTGGGCGCACTGAAGCTTTCTTT
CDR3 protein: CASSLTIGRTEAFF

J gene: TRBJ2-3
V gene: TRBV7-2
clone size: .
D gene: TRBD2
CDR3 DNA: TGTGCCAGCAGCTTAGCGGGACTAGCGGGGGAGTTAGATACGCAGTATTTT
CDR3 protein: CASSLAGLAGELDTQYF

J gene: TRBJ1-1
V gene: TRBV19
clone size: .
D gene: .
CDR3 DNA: TGTGCCAGTAGTTTCCAGTTCGGGTTGAACACTGAAGCTTTCTTT
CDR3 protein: CASSFQFGLNTEAFF

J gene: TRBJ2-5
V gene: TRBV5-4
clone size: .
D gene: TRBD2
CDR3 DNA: TGTGCCAGCAGCCGGGGACTAGCGGAGCAAGAGACCCAGTACTTC
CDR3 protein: CASSRGLAEQETQYF

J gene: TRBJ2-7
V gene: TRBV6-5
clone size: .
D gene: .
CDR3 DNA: TGTGCCAGCAGTTACTTTGAGGGCCACGAGCAGTACTTC
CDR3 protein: CASSYFEGHEQYF

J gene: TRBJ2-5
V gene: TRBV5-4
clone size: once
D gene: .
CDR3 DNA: TGTGCCAGCAGCCCCCGAGGCCGTGAGACCCAGTACTTC
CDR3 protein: CASSPRGRETQYF

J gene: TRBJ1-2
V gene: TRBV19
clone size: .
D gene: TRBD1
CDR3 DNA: TGTGCCAGTAGTCCGCGGACAGGTCGGTCCTATGGCTACACCTTC
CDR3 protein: CASSPRTGRSYGYTF

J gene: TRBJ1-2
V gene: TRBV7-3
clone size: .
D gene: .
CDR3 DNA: TGTGCCAGCAGCGTGAGCTCGACAGGTCCCTTTGATGGCTACACCTTC
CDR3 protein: CASSVSSTGPFDGYTF

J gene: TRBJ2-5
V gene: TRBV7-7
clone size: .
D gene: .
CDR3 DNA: TGTGCCAGCAGCCTGGGGGGGCACCAAGAGACCCAGTACTTC
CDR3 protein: CASSLGGHQETQYF

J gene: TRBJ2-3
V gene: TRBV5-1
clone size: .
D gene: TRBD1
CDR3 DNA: TGCGCCAGCAGCTACGGACAGGGGGGGGCAGATACGCAGTATTTT
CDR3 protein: CASSYGQGGADTQYF

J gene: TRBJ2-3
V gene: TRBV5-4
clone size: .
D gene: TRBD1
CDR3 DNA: TGTGCCAGCAGCTTGGACAGGGGGCTTACAGATACGCAGTATTTT
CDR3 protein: CASSLDRGLTDTQYF

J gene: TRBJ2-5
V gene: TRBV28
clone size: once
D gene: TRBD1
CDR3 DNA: TGTGCCAGCAGCACGGTCGGGACAGACAACCAAGAGACCCAGTACTTC
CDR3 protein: CASSTVGTDNQETQYF

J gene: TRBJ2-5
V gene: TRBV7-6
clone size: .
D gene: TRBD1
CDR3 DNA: TGTGCCAGCAGCAACCGCTACAGGGGTACACAAGAGACCCAGTACTTC
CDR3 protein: CASSNRYRGTQETQYF

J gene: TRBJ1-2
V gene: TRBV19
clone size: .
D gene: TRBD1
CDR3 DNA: TGTGCCAGTAGTGGCGGGACAGGGGGCCTTGGCTACACCTTC
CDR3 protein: CASSGGTGGLGYTF

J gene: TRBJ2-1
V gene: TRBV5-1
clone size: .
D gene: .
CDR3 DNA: TGCGCCAGCAGCTTACAAGAATTCTACAATGAGCAGTTCTTC
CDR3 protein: CASSLQEFYNEQFF

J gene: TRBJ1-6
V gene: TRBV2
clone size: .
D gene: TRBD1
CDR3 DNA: TGTGCCAGCAGTGAAGGGACGGGACAGGGTAGATCACCCCTCCACTTT
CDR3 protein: CASSEGTGQGRSPLHF

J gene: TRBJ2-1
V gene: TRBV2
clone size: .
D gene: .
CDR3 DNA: TGTGCCAGCAGTGAAGGGTCAAGGGGAAGTGAGCAGTTCTTC
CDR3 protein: CASSEGSRGSEQFF

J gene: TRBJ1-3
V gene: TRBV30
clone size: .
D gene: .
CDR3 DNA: TGTGCCTGGAGCCCCCCGGGGGATCTCGGGAACACCATATATTTT
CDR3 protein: CAWSPPGDLGNTIYF

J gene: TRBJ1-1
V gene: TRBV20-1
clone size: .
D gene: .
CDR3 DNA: TGCAGGACAAGGGGGAACACTGAAGCTTTCTTT
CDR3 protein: CRTRGNTEAFF

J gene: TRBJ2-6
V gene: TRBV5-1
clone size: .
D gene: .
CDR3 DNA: TGCGCCAGCAGTTGGGGGACAACTGGGGCCAACGTCCTGACTTTC
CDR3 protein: CASSWGTTGANVLTF

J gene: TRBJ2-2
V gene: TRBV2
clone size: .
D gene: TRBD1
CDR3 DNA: TGTGCCAGCAGAGGACAGGGGTTAATCATCGGGGAGCTGTTTTTT
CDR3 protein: CASRGQGLIIGELFF

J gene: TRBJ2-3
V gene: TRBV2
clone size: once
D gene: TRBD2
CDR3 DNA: TGTGCCACCCGAGGGGCCGGGGGGGCAGATACGCAGTATTTT
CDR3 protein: CATRGAGGADTQYF

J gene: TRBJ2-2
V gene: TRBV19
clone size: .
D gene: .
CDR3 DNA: TGTGCCAGTAGTATCGAGGGCTTGCTAACCGGGGAGCTGTTTTTT
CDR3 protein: CASSIEGLLTGELFF

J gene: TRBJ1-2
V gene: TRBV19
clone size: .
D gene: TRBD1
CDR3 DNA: TGTGCCAGTAGTCCGGACAGGGCCGGCTATGGCTACACCTTC
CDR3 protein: CASSPDRAGYGYTF

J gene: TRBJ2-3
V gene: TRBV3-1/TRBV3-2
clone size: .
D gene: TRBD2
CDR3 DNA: TGTGCCAGCAGTGGGGGAGGGACCCGCACAGATACGCAGTATTTT
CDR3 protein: CASSGGGTRTDTQYF

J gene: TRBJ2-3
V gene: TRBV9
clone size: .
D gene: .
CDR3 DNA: TGTGCCAGCAGCTCTCGGGGGGCTGCGGATACGCAGTATTTT
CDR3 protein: CASSSRGAADTQYF

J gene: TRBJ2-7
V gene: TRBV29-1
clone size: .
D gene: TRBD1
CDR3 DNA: TGCAGCGTTGAGGGACAGGGCTACGAGCAGTACTTC
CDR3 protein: CSVEGQGYEQYF